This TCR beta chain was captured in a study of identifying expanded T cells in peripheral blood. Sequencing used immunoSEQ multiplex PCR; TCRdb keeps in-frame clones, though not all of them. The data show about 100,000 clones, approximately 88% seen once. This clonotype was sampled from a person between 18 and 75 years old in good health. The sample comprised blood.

The CDR3 region has the DNA TGTGCCAGTACTTCCCGGGACTCCGGTAGCACAGATACGCAGTATTTT. Encoded protein: CASTSRDSGSTDTQYF. This chain connects TRBV19 to TRBJ2-3; D might be TRBD2 (6 bases). This CDR3 has 16 amino acids. Trimming pared 7 bases from V and 0 bases from J, leaving 17 bases between. Germline V CDR1 and CDR2: LNHDA, SQIVND (reference sequence).